Sequencing of this T cell receptor beta chain was carried out in a study of blood T cell repertoires in COVID-19. This clone was seen a handful of times. Compared with germline, one end of the junction differs, possibly owing to a read error. Profiled with immunoSEQ multiplex PCR; TCRdb holds only in-frame clones, not every one. The sample has 250,000 to 400,000 clones; 89% are singletons. Germline lookup yields CDR1 SSHAT and CDR2 FNYEAQ (reference sequence). The CDR3 contains 17 residues. The chain combines TRBV7-7 with TRBJ2-2; 7 bases agree with TRBD1. Source material: PBMCs or T cells enriched from blood (not recorded which). The sequence derives from a man aged 55 to 69 who had recovered from COVID-19. The CDR3 reads CASSLNPPGGNTGELFF. CDR3 bases: TGTGCTAGCAGCTTAAATCCTCCAGGGGGTAACACCGGGGAGCTGTTTTTT.